This is a list of T cell receptor beta chains from one sample in a study of blood T cell repertoires in COVID-19. Assay used: immunoSEQ multiplex PCR; TCRdb lists only in-frame clones, some missing. Seen here are roughly 180,000 clones, approximately 86% observed once, and the top ten hold roughly 8.2%. The sequenced sample was peripheral blood. The source is a man aged 55 to 69 with acute or convalescent COVID-19. Each CDR3 is given with its conserved first and last residue. The D gene is left open where the match is weak. Some rows have no size entry. The others give once, few or many, or a class for an expanded clone.

J	V	D	size	DNA	CDR3
TRBJ2-2	TRBV7-6	TRBD1	NA	TGTGCCAGCAGCGCCGGGACAGGGAGGGCCGGGGAGCTGTTTTTT	CASSAGTGRAGELFF
TRBJ2-7	TRBV7-7	TRBD2	NA	TGTGCTAGCCGTGGACTAGCGGTAAAATCCTACGAGCAGTACTTC	CASRGLAVKSYEQYF
TRBJ2-1	TRBV5-1	NA	NA	TGCGCCAGCAGCTTGGCCGGACTTACCTACAATGAGCAGTTCTTC	CASSLAGLTYNEQFF
TRBJ1-5	TRBV28	NA	NA	TGTGCCAGCAGTTTCTCGGACACTTGGAGTCGGCCCCAGCATTTT	CASSFSDTWSRPQHF
TRBJ1-1	TRBV5-1	TRBD1	NA	TGCGCCAGCAGACAGGGGGCGCTGAACACTGAAGCTTTCTTT	CASRQGALNTEAFF
TRBJ2-4	TRBV5-1	TRBD1	NA	TGCGCCAGCAGCCAAACCTCGGGACAGGAGGGAGGTGGCAAAAACATTCAGTACTTC	CASSQTSGQEGGGKNIQYF
TRBJ2-1	TRBV10-1	NA	NA	TGCGCCAGCAGTGAGTCAGGGAGGACCTCCTACAATGAGCAGTTCTTC	CASSESGRTSYNEQFF
TRBJ2-2	TRBV11-2	NA	NA	TGTGCCAGCAGCTTGACAGTCCCCACCGGGGAGCTGTTTTTT	CASSLTVPTGELFF
TRBJ1-5	TRBV7-6	NA	NA	TGTGCCAGCAGCCCGTCAGGCGGGGTCAGCAATCAGCCCCAGCATTTT	CASSPSGGVSNQPQHF
TRBJ1-6	TRBV5-4	NA	NA	TGTGCCAGCAGCACACAGACAGAACTTAATTCACCCCTCCACTTT	CASSTQTELNSPLHF
TRBJ1-6	TRBV5-6	TRBD1	NA	TGTGCCAGCAGCACCCGACAGGGTGGGAATTCACCCCTCCACTTT	CASSTRQGGNSPLHF
TRBJ2-7	TRBV19	TRBD2	NA	TGTGCCAGTTCGCCCGGGACTACCGGATTGGACGAGCAGTACTTC	CASSPGTTGLDEQYF
TRBJ2-4	TRBV9	TRBD2	once	TGTGCCAGCAGCCCAGGACTAGCGGGAGCCAAAAACATTCAGTACTTC	CASSPGLAGAKNIQYF
TRBJ2-7	TRBV3-1/TRBV3-2	TRBD2	NA	TGTGCCAGCAGCCAGCAAGGCGGGAGCCCCGAGCAGTACTTC	CASSQQGGSPEQYF
TRBJ2-2	TRBV28	TRBD2	NA	TGTGCCAGCAGAGGACTAGCGGGAACCGGGGAGCTGTTTTTT	CASRGLAGTGELFF
TRBJ2-1	TRBV4-2	NA	NA	TGTGCCAGCAGAAAGGGGGTAAGCTCCTACAATGAGCAGTTCTTC	CASRKGVSSYNEQFF
TRBJ1-6	TRBV7-2	NA	NA	TGTGCCAGCAGCTTAGCTGGGCAACAGGCCGCGCCAATTGGTTCACCCCTCCACTTT	CASSLAGQQAAPIGSPLHF
TRBJ1-2	TRBV6-5	TRBD1	NA	TGTGCCAGCTTCCGGACAGGAACTAACTATGGCTACACCTTC	CASFRTGTNYGYTF
TRBJ1-2	TRBV11-2	NA	NA	TGTGCCAGCTCGGCGGGGTTTAACTATGGCTACACCTTC	CASSAGFNYGYTF
TRBJ2-7	TRBV28	NA	NA	TGTGCCAGCACCCTCCCGGGAAACTCCTACGAGCAGTACTTC	CASTLPGNSYEQYF
TRBJ2-7	TRBV5-1	NA	NA	TGCGCCAGCAGCTTGGGGTCGCGGCCAAAGTCCTACGAGCAGTACTTC	CASSLGSRPKSYEQYF
TRBJ1-6	TRBV4-1	NA	NA	TGCGCCAGCAGCCCGGTTTCAGGTCGTGTAATTTCACCCCTCCACTTT	CASSPVSGRVISPLHF
TRBJ1-2	TRBV6-5	NA	once	TGTGCCAGCAGCTCACGCGGGGGGGGAAGCTACACCTTC	CASSSRGGGSYTF
TRBJ1-3	TRBV3-1/TRBV3-2	NA	NA	TGTGCCAGCAGCCACAGGGCTGGAAACACCATATATTTT	CASSHRAGNTIYF
TRBJ1-1	TRBV24-1	NA	NA	TGTGCCACCAGTGATGGGAGGCCAGAGTACGGCGAAGCTTTCTTT	CATSDGRPEYGEAFF
TRBJ2-1	TRBV2	TRBD2	NA	TGTGCCAGCAGGGGAGCGGGAGCGGGAGGCAATGAGCAGTTCTTC	CASRGAGAGGNEQFF
TRBJ2-5	TRBV28	TRBD1	NA	TGTGCCAGCAGTTTTACCCCTCAGGGGGCAAGGTTTCGACAGAAGACCCAGTACTTC	CASSFTPQGARFRQKTQYF
TRBJ1-1	TRBV6-5	NA	once	TGTGCCAGCACCCCGGGTTTTTGGACTGAAGCTTTCTTT	CASTPGFWTEAFF
TRBJ1-2	TRBV5-1	NA	NA	TGCGCCAGCAGCCCGGAGGCAGGACGCGAGGACTATGGCTACACCTTC	CASSPEAGREDYGYTF
TRBJ1-6	TRBV5-4	TRBD1	NA	TGTGCCAGCAGCTTTTCAGGGGGGACTTATAATTCACCCCTCCACTTT	CASSFSGGTYNSPLHF
TRBJ1-4	TRBV7-2	NA	NA	TGTGCCAGCAGCTTTCGACAGGTCCTTTTTGCAACTAATGAAAAACTGTTTTTT	CASSFRQVLFATNEKLFF
TRBJ1-6	TRBV28	TRBD1	once	TGTGCCAGCAGTTTACCCCGACAGGGGTGGTCACCCCTCCACTTT	CASSLPRQGWSPLHF
TRBJ1-2	TRBV29-1	NA	NA	TGCAGCGTTGAACGTCAAGCGGGCTACACCTTC	CSVERQAGYTF
TRBJ1-4	TRBV2	TRBD1	NA	TGTGCCAGCAGTGAAGGGGACAGGGGGGAAAAACTGTTTTTT	CASSEGDRGEKLFF
TRBJ1-3	TRBV6-5	TRBD1	NA	TGTGCCAGCAGGGACAGGGCTGGAAACACCATATATTTT	CASRDRAGNTIYF
TRBJ2-3	TRBV27	TRBD2	once	TGTGCCAGCAGTTTGGGCCTACTAGCGGGAGGCCTCACAGATACGCAGTATTTT	CASSLGLLAGGLTDTQYF
TRBJ2-7	TRBV29-1	TRBD2	NA	TGCAGCGTTGAAATTCAGGGACTAGCGTACGAGCAGTACTTC	CSVEIQGLAYEQYF
TRBJ1-2	TRBV19	NA	NA	TGTGCCAGTAGTATAACAGGGAGTCGTGGCTACACCTTC	CASSITGSRGYTF
TRBJ2-7	TRBV27	TRBD2	NA	TGTGCCAGCAGTTTTGGGGGGGGGTCCTACGAGCAGTACTTC	CASSFGGGSYEQYF
TRBJ2-1	TRBV7-3	TRBD2	NA	TGTGCCAGCAGCTCGCTGGGGGGGACTGAGCAGTTCTTC	CASSSLGGTEQFF
TRBJ1-2	TRBV2	TRBD1	NA	TGTGCCAGCAGTATAGGACAGGGGGACGGCTACACCTTC	CASSIGQGDGYTF
TRBJ2-7	TRBV6-5	TRBD2	many	TGTGCCAGCAGTCGCACTAGCGGGAGTACCTACGAGCAGTACTTC	CASSRTSGSTYEQYF
TRBJ2-1	TRBV9	TRBD2	NA	TGTGCCAGCAGCGTTGGCGGGGGACTAGCGGGAGAAGGCAGGTTCTTC	CASSVGGGLAGEGRFF
TRBJ1-2	TRBV28	NA	NA	TGTGCCAGCAGTTTATTTGGGGGGGAGGGGCTACGGAACGGCTACACCTTC	CASSLFGGEGLRNGYTF
TRBJ1-1	TRBV18	NA	NA	TGTGCCAGCTCACCTCGCAGGGAGAACACTGAAGCTTTCTTT	CASSPRRENTEAFF
TRBJ2-1	TRBV7-8	NA	NA	TGTGCCAGCAGCTTAGGTAGTGCCACGGGTATGCAGTTCTTC	CASSLGSATGMQFF
TRBJ2-7	TRBV7-9	TRBD1	few	TGTGCCAGCAGCTACACAGGGGTAGGCTCCTACGAGCAGTACTTC	CASSYTGVGSYEQYF
TRBJ2-1	TRBV5-6	TRBD1	NA	TGTGCCAGGGGACAGGTATCCTACAATGAGCAGTTCTTC	CARGQVSYNEQFF
TRBJ1-5	TRBV28	TRBD1	few	TGTGCCACCCTACCGCCAGGGGGCTCTAATCAGCCCCAGCATTTT	CATLPPGGSNQPQHF
TRBJ2-3	TRBV5-1	NA	once	TGCGCCAGCACCCCGGACGCTCATTCGAGGGCAGATACGCAGTATTTT	CASTPDAHSRADTQYF
TRBJ1-5	TRBV28	TRBD1	NA	TGTGCCAGCAGCCCCAGGGACAGGGGCATTCAGCCCCAGCATTTT	CASSPRDRGIQPQHF
TRBJ1-5	TRBV7-9	NA	few	TGTGCCAGCAGCTTACAGGGGAGCAATCAGCCCCAGCATTTT	CASSLQGSNQPQHF
TRBJ2-1	TRBV6-7	TRBD2	NA	TGTGCCAGCAGTTACAGGGTCGTGGCGGGAGGGCTCGAGTACAATGAGCAGTTCTTC	CASSYRVVAGGLEYNEQFF
TRBJ2-5	TRBV5-6	NA	few	TGTGCCAGCAGCCCTCCCCCAGGGGAGCAGGAGACCCAGTACTTC	CASSPPPGEQETQYF
TRBJ2-5	TRBV28	NA	NA	TGTGCCTCATGGCGGAACCAAGAGACCCAGTACTTC	CASWRNQETQYF
TRBJ2-7	TRBV25-1	NA	NA	TGTGCCAGCAGTGAATGGGGCACCGGCGAGCAGTACTTC	CASSEWGTGEQYF
TRBJ1-1	TRBV20-1	NA	NA	TGCAGTGCTAGAGATCGGGCTGAAGCTTTCTTT	CSARDRAEAFF